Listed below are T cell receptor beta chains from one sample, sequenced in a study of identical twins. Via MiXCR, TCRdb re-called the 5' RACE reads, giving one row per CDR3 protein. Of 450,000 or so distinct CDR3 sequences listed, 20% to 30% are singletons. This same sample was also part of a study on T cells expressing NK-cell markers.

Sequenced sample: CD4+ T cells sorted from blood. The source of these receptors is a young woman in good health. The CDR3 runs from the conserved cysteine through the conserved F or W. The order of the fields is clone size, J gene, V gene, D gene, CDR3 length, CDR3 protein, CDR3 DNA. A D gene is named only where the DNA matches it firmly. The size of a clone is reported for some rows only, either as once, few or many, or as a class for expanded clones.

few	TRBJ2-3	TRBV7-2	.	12	CASSFSGDTQYF	TGTGCCAGCAGCTTCAGTGGTGATACGCAGTATTTT
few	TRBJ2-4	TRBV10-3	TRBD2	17	CAPQGGSRGLAKNIQYF	TGTGCCCCCCAGGGAGGGTCGAGGGGTCTAGCCAAAAACATTCAGTACTTC
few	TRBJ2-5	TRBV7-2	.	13	CASSLVDTSTQYF	TGTGCCAGCAGCTTAGTTGATACCTCGACCCAGTACTTC
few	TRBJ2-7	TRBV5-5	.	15	CASSFRLVGAYEQYF	TGTGCCAGCAGCTTCAGACTAGTTGGAGCCTACGAGCAGTACTTC
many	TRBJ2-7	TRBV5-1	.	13	CASSLDGYYEQYF	TGCGCCAGCAGCTTGGACGGCTACTACGAGCAGTACTTC
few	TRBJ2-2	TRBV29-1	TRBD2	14	CSVVAGGPTGELFF	TGCAGCGTTGTCGCGGGAGGCCCCACCGGGGAGCTGTTTTTT
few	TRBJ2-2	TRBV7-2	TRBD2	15	CASSPRLAGRRELFF	TGTGCCAGCAGCCCCCGACTAGCGGGGAGGAGGGAGCTGTTTTTT
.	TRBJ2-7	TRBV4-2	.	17	CASSQDQGTGRIYEQYF	TGTGCCAGCAGCCAAGATCAAGGAACGGGACGGATCTACGAGCAGTACTTC
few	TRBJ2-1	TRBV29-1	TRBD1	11	CTSQGAREQFF	TGCACCTCCCAGGGGGCGCGGGAGCAGTTCTTC
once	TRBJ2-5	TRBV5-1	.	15	CASSLFPGSGETQYF	TGCGCCAGCAGCTTGTTCCCGGGATCCGGGGAGACCCAGTACTTC
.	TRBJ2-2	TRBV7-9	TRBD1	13	CASSTQGAGELFF	TGTGCCAGCAGCACTCAGGGGGCCGGGGAGCTGTTTTTT
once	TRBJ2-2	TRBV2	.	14	CASSIIPNTGELFF	TGTGCCAGCTCAATTATACCGAACACCGGGGAGCTATTTTTT
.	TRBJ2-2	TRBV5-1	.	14	CASSPGAAGGELFF	TGCGCCAGCAGCCCCGGGGCAGCTGGCGGGGAGCTGTTTTTT
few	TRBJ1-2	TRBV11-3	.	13	CASTLGWNYGYTF	TGTGCCAGCACCCTCGGTTGGAACTATGGCTACACCTTC
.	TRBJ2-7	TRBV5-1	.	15	CASSSQPGDLYEQYF	TGCGCCAGCAGCTCGCAGCCGGGGGACCTTTACGAGCAGTACTTC
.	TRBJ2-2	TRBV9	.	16	CASSAAGSSNTGELFF	TGTGCCAGCAGCGCAGCCGGGAGTTCCAACACCGGGGAGCTGTTTTTT
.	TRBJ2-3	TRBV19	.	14	CASSIVRSTDTQYF	TGTGCCAGTAGTATAGTGAGGAGCACAGATACGCAGTATTTT
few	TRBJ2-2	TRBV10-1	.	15	CASSEFSGGAGELFF	TGCGCCAGCAGTGAGTTCTCCGGGGGTGCCGGGGAGCTGTTTTTT
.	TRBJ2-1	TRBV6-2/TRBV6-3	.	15	CASSNRDHSYNEQFF	TGTGCCAGCAGCAACCGGGACCACTCCTACAATGAGCAGTTCTTC
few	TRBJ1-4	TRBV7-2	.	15	CASSLEPGGFEKLFF	TGTGCCAGCAGCTTAGAGCCTGGGGGTTTTGAAAAACTGTTTTTT
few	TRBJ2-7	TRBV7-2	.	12	CASSFAGREQYF	TGTGCCAGCAGCTTTGCGGGGCGGGAGCAGTACTTC
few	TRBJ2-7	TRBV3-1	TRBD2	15	CASSQVVGGVYEQYF	TGTGCCAGCAGCCAAGTTGTGGGGGGGGTCTACGAGCAGTACTTC
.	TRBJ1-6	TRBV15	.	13	CATGARVSSPLHF	TGTGCCACCGGCGCACGAGTCAGCTCACCCCTCCACTTT
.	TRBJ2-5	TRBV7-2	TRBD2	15	CASSSDLAGRETQYF	TGTGCCAGCAGCTCCGATCTAGCGGGACGCGAGACCCAGTACTTC
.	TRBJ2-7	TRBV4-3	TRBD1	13	CASSQQGAYEQYF	TGCGCCAGCAGCCAACAGGGGGCCTACGAGCAGTACTTC
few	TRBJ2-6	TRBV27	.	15	CASSGGTDGANVLTF	TGTGCCAGCAGCGGAGGGACAGACGGGGCCAACGTCCTGACTTTC
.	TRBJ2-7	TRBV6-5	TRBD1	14	CASIRTGGLYEQYF	TGTGCCAGCATTAGAACAGGGGGTCTCTACGAGCAGTACTTC